Each of the 7 T cell receptor beta chains below was sequenced from the same sample in a study of response to subunit inactivated influenza vaccine. TCRdb fed the RT-PCR reads into MiXCR, producing one record per CDR3 protein. The sample contains 560,000 or so distinct CDR3 sequences, 6% to 9% of which appear only once. Here the sequenced sample was PBMCs from blood, taken roughly 24 months after vaccination. The receptors shown here come from a man between 50 and 69 years old who received an inactivated influenza vaccine.

The chain is built from TRBV6-2 or TRBV6-3 and TRBJ2-1; weak D call: TRBD2 (5 bases). The CDR3 contains 14 residues. Trimming cost V 4 bases and J 5 bases, with 12 bases left between them. CDR1 and CDR2 (germline): MNHEY, SVGEGT. CDR3 nucleotide sequence: TGTGCCAGCAGTTGGGAAACAGCGGACAATGAGCAGTTCTTC. This translates into CASSWETADNEQFF.

This clonotype has at least ten counts. The chain links TRBV3-1 to TRBJ2-2, with D tentatively TRBD2 (5 bases). The V gene's germline CDR1 is LGHDT and CDR2 YNNKEL (reference sequence). V was pared by 1 base and J by 3 bases, with 12 bases between. This CDR3 has 16 amino acids. The CDR3 loop is CASSQVLAPYTGELFF. The CDR3 DNA reads as TGTGCCAGCAGCCAAGTCTTAGCGCCATACACCGGGGAGCTGTTTTTT.

This clonotype was seen ten or more times. V is TRBV7-8 and J is TRBJ2-2; D remains ambiguous. CDR3 size: 13 residues. CDR1 SGHVS and CDR2 FQNEAQ come from the germline V gene. Deletions cut 1 base from V and 4 bases from J, with 4 bases between. CDR3 DNA sequence: TGTGCCAGCAGCTTAGGGATCACCGGGGAGCTGTTTTTT. Translating it yields CASSLGITGELFF.

V is TRBV6-6 and J is TRBJ1-5, with a possible D match to TRBD1 (6 bases). CDR1 MNHNY and CDR2 SVGAGI come from the germline V gene (reference sequence). V shed 7 bases and J shed 5 bases, with 12 bases lying between them. This CDR3 spans 13 amino acids. The CDR3 loop reads CASTRGDDQPQHF. For the CDR3, the DNA is TGTGCCAGCACCAGGGGTGATGATCAGCCCCAGCATTTT.

The V and J genes are TRBV28 and TRBJ2-1, with unresolved D. V lost 3 bases, J lost 1 base, and 10 bases lay in between. CDR3 size: 15 residues. The germline gives CDR1 MDHEN, CDR2 SYDVKM. DNA for the CDR3: TGTGCCAGCAGTTTCCCCGGGCAATCCTACAATGAGCAGTTCTTC. Protein: CASSFPGQSYNEQFF. The entire variable domain, with the rest obtained from reference TRBV28 and TRBJ2-1, is as follows: DVKVTQSSRYLVKRTGEKVFLECVQDMDHENMFWYRQDPGLGLRLIYFSYDVKMKEKGDIPEGYSVSREKKERFSLILESASTNQTSMYLCASSFPGQSYNEQFFGPGTRLTVL.

In this sample, this clonotype turned up a few times. The chain carries TRBV11-2 and TRBJ1-5; no firm D call. This CDR3 is built from 19 residues. V was cut by 6 bases and J by 0 bases, with 24 bases left in between. The germline CDR1 and CDR2 sequences are SGHAT and FQNNGV. The chain's CDR3 is CASSVRARRMGCSNQPQHF. The DNA of the CDR3 is TGTGCCAGCAGTGTCCGTGCTCGGCGTATGGGATGTAGCAATCAGCCCCAGCATTTT.

This clonotype was detected ten times or more. The CDR3 region is CASSSSGAKINTGELFF. As DNA, the CDR3 is TGTGCCAGCAGCTCCTCAGGGGCGAAGATAAACACCGGGGAGCTGTTTTTT. The chain has TRBV7-2 and TRBJ2-2, with TRBD1 as a possible D gene (6 bases). The CDR3 is 17 amino acids. Trimming stripped 4 bases from V and 2 bases from J, with 17 bases between. Germline V gene lookup returns CDR1 SGHTA and CDR2 FQGNSA.